The present T cell receptor beta chain was sequenced within a study of cytomegalovirus exposure and HLA in healthy donors. Whole-study context: Later analysis reported that the roughly 110 validation repertoires shared the platform of the 600 to 750 first-cohort repertoires. General study points: Cytomegalovirus association was listed for under 200 TCR beta chains.

This clone was detected only once. Its antigen is unknown. This CDR3 region has 13 residues. V lost 5 bases and J lost 0, with 7 bases in between. The germline gives CDR1 LNHDA, CDR2 SQIVND (reference sequence). Clones were read by immunoSEQ multiplex PCR, and TCRdb kept only the in-frame ones, dropping some. The data show about 150,000 clones, with 94% seen just once and approximately 1.8% held by the top ten. Sequenced: PBMCs. This clonotype was sampled from a man between 18 and 29 years old in good health and CMV-seropositive. J is TRBJ1-1 and V is TRBV19; no clear D gene. The CDR3 coding sequence is TGTGCCAGTAGTGAGACTTTGAACACTGAAGCTTTCTTT. Encoded protein: CASSETLNTEAFF.